This T cell receptor (beta chain) appears in the sequencing data of a study of blood T cell repertoires in COVID-19. The protocol was immunoSEQ multiplex PCR, while the TCRdb copy is restricted to in-frame clones and leaves out a portion. The profile shows approximately 100,000 clones, approximately 86% of them singletons. V lost 2 bases, J lost 10 bases, and 8 bases lay in between. Germline loops: CDR1 MDHEN, CDR2 SYDVKM. The CDR3 is 11 amino acids. This TCR derives from a woman aged 55-70 years with acute or convalescent COVID-19. Sequencing was done on a sample of peripheral blood. The chain links TRBV28 to TRBJ1-2; tentatively, D is TRBD1 (5 bases). The CDR3 is CASSLQGYYTF. The CDR3 region has the DNA TGTGCCAGCAGTTTACAGGGATACTACACCTTC.